This T cell receptor (beta chain) was recorded in a study of memory CD4+ T cells and cytomegalovirus serostatus. Study-level points and caveats: Repertoires predicted CMV serostatus with median bootstrapped AUC of approximately 0.95.

The sort gate was single viable CD3+CD4+CD8-CD45RO+ cells for memory CD4+ T cells. Donors' CMV status reflects serum IgG against pp150, pp28, p38, p52. After thawing, CD4+ T cells were positively selected. The data were produced by immunoSEQ multiplex PCR, yet TCRdb's version contains in-frame clones alone and is incomplete. The top ten clones hold 0.63% of a sample with 30,000 to 40,000 clones, roughly 80% of them seen once. In this sample, this clone turned up once. Its antigen is still unknown. The V segment lost 6 bases and the J segment 14 bases; nucleotides outside the gene matches: 12. The CDR3 runs 12 residues. CDR1 is MDHEN and CDR2 is SYDVKM in the germline V gene.

The V and J genes are TRBV28 and TRBJ1-1; 7 bases align to TRBD1. The TCR comes from an adult in good health and CMV-seronegative. Some clones in this sample may be carry-over from other donors' samples. Sequencing input: memory CD4+ T cells from blood. Here the CDR3 reads CASRITGAPRFF. The CDR3 DNA follows: TGTGCCAGCAGAATAACAGGGGCCCCTCGATTCTTT. The variable domain in full, completed from reference TRBV28 and TRBJ1-1, reads DVKVTQSSRYLVKRTGEKVFLECVQDMDHENMFWYRQDPGLGLRLIYFSYDVKMKEKGDIPEGYSVSREKKERFSLILESASTNQTSMYLCASRITGAPRFFGQGTRLTVV.